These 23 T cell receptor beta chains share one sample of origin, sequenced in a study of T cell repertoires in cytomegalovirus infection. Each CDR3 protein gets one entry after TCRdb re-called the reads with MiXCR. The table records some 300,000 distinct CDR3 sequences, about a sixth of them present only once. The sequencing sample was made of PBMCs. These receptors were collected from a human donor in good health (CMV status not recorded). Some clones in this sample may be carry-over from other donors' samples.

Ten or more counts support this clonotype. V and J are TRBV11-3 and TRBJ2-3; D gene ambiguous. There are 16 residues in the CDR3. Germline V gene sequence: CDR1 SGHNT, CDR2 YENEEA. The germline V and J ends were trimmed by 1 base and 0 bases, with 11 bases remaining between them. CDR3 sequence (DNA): TGTGCCAGCAGCTTAGGTAGCAGCCTCAGCACAGATACGCAGTATTTT. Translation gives CASSLGSSLSTDTQYF.

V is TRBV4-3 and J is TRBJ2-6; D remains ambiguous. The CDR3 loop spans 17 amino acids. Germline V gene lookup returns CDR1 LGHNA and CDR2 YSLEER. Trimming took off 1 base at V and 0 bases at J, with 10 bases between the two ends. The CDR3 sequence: CASSQAYSASGANVLTF. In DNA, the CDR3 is TGCGCCAGCAGCCAAGCCTACTCAGCCTCTGGGGCCAACGTCCTGACTTTC.

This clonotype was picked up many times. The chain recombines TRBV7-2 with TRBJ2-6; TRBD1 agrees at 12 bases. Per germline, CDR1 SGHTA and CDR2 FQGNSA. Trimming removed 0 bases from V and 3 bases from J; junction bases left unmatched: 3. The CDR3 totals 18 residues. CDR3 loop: CASSLAGQGAGGANVLTF. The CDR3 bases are TGTGCCAGCAGCTTAGCGGGACAGGGGGCGGGTGGGGCCAACGTCCTGACTTTC.

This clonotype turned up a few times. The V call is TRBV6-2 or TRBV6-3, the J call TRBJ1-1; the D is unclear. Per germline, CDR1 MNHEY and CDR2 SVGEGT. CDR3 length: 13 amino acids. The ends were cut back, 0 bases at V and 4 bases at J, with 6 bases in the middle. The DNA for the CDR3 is TGTGCCAGCAGTTACTCCAGCTCCACTGAAGCTTTCTTT. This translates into CASSYSSSTEAFF.

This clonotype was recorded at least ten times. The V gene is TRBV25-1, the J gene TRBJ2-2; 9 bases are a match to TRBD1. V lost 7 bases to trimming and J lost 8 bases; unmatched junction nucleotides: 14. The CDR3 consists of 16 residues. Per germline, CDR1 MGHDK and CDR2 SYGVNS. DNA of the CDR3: TGTGCCAGCACGCGGGACAGGGCGTCAACCAAAGGGGAGCTGTTTTTT. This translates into CASTRDRASTKGELFF.

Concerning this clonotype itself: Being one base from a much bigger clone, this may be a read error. Written as DNA, the CDR3 is TGTGCCACACCTCTTGGAATTCGATCAGAGACCCAGTACTTC. Translating it yields CATPLGIRSETQYF. The chain uses TRBV6-1 and TRBJ2-5; the D is unclear. Trimming left V 10 bases short and J 4 bases short, with 19 bases between. The germline gives CDR1 MNHNS, CDR2 SASEGT. The CDR3 runs 14 residues.

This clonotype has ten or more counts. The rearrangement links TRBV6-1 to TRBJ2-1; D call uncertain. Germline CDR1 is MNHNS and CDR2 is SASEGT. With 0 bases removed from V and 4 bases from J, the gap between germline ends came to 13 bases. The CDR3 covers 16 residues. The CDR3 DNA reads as TGTGCCAGCAGTGAAGCCCGTGGCGGTCCATACAATGAGCAGTTCTTC. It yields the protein CASSEARGGPYNEQFF.

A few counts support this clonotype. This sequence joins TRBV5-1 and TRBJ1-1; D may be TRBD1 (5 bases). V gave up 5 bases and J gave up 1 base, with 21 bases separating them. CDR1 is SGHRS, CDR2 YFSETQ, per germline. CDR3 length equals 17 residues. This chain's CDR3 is CASRAKPRDPKNTEAFF. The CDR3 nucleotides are TGCGCCAGCAGGGCCAAACCCCGGGACCCTAAGAACACTGAAGCTTTCTTT. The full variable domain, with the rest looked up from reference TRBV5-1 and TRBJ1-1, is KAGVTQTPRYLIKTRGQQVTLSCSPISGHRSVSWYQQTPGQGLQFLFEYFSETQRNKGNFPGRFSGRQFSNSRSEMNVSTLELGDSALYLCASRAKPRDPKNTEAFFGQGTRLTVV.

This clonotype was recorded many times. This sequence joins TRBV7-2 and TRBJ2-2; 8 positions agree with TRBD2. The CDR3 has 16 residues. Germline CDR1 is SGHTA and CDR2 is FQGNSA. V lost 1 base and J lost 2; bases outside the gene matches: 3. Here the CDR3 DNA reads TGTGCCAGCAGCTTAGACAGCGGGAGTAACACCGGGGAGCTGTTTTTT. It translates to CASSLDSGSNTGELFF.

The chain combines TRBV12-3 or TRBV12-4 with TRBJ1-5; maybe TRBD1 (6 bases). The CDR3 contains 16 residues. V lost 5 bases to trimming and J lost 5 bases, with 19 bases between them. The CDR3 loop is CASSPTVLGGYQPQHF. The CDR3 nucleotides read TGTGCCAGCAGTCCAACGGTACTCGGGGGCTATCAGCCCCAGCATTTT.

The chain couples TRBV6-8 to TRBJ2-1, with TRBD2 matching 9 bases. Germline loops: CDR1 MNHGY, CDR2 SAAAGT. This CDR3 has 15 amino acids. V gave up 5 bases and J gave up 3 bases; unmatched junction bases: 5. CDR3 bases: TGTGCCAGCAGTGGTGGACTAGCGCACTACAATGAGCAGTTCTTC. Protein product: CASSGGLAHYNEQFF.

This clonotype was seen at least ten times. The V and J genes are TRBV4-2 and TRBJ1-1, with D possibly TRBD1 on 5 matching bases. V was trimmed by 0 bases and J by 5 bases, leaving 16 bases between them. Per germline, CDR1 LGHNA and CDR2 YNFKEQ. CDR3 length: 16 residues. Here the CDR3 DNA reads TGTGCCAGCAGCCAAGATCTAAGGGGTTTGCGGACTGAAGCTTTCTTT. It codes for CASSQDLRGLRTEAFF.

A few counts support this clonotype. The CDR3 loop reads CASSQGVRASGGEQYF. The CDR3 coding sequence is TGTGCCAGCAGCCAAGGGGTGCGAGCTAGCGGAGGCGAGCAGTACTTC. The chain carries TRBV3-1 and TRBJ2-7, with 7 bases that match TRBD2. The CDR3 has 16 amino acids. CDR1 and CDR2 from the germline V gene are LGHDT and YNNKEL (reference sequence). The V and J ends lost 1 base and 6 bases, in that order; junction bases with no gene match: 12.

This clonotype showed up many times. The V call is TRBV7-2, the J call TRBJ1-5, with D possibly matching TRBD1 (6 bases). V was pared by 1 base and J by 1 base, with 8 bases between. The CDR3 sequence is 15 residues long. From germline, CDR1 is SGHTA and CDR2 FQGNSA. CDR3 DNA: TGTGCCAGCAGCTTAGGGGGGGCGAGCAATCAGCCCCAGCATTTT. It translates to CASSLGGASNQPQHF.

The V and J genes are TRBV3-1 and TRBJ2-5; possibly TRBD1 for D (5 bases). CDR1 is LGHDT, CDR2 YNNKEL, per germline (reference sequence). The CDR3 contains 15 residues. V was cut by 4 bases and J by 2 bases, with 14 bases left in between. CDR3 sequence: CASSRYRKGQETQYF. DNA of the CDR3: TGTGCCAGCAGCCGGTACAGGAAAGGGCAAGAGACCCAGTACTTC.

CDR3 sequence: CASSRTRTGFSNEQYF. The CDR3 nucleotides read TGTGCCAGCAGCCGTACCCGGACAGGGTTCAGTAACGAGCAGTACTTC. V usage is TRBV28 and J usage is TRBJ2-7; 8 nucleotides agree with TRBD1. Germline V lookup: CDR1 MDHEN, CDR2 SYDVKM. The CDR3 is made up of 16 amino acids. The V gene end was trimmed by 6 bases and the J gene end by 5 bases; junction bases not matched to a gene: 15. The full variable domain, completed using reference TRBV28 and TRBJ2-7, is DVKVTQSSRYLVKRTGEKVFLECVQDMDHENMFWYRQDPGLGLRLIYFSYDVKMKEKGDIPEGYSVSREKKERFSLILESASTNQTSMYLCASSRTRTGFSNEQYFGPGTRLTVT.

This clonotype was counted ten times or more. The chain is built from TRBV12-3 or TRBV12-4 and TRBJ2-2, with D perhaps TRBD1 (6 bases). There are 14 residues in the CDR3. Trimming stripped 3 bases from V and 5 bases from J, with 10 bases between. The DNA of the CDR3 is TGTGCCAGCAGTTTCCAACAGGGAACCGGGGAGCTGTTTTTT. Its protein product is CASSFQQGTGELFF.

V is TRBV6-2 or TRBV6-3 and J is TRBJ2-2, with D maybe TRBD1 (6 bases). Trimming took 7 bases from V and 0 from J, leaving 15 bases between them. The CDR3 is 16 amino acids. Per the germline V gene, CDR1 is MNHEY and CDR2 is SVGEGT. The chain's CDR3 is CASTLGAGPNTGELFF. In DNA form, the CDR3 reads TGTGCCAGCACCCTGGGGGCAGGACCGAACACCGGGGAGCTGTTTTTT.

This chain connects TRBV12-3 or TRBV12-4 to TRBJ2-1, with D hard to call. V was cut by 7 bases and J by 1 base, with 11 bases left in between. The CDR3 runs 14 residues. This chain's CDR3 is CASTAASSYNEQFF. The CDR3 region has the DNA TGTGCCAGCACTGCTGCAAGTTCCTACAATGAGCAGTTCTTC.

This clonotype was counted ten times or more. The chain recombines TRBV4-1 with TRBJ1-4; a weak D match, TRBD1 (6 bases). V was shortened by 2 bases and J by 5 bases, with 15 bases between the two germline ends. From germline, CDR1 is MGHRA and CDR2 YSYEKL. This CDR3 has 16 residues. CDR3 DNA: TGCGCCAGCAGCCAAACCGGGACATTCGGAAATGAAAAACTGTTTTTT. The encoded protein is CASSQTGTFGNEKLFF.

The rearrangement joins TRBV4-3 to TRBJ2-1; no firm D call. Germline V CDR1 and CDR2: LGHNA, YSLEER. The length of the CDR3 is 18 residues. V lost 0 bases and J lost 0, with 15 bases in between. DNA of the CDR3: TGCGCCAGCAGCCAAGAACTGGTCCTGTTAAGCTCCTACAATGAGCAGTTCTTC. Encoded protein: CASSQELVLLSSYNEQFF.

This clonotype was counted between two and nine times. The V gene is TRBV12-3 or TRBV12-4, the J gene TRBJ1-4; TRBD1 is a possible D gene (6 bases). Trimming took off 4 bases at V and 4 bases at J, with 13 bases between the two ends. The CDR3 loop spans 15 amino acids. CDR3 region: CASSSPGARNEKLFF. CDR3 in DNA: TGTGCCAGCAGTTCCCCAGGGGCCCGTAATGAAAAACTGTTTTTT.

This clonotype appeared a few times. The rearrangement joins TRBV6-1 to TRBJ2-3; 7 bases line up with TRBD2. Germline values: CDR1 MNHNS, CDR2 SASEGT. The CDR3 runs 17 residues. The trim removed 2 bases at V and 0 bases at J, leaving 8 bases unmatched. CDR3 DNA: TGTGCCAGCAGTGAATTGGTCCAAGCGGGGAGCACAGATACGCAGTATTTT. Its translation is CASSELVQAGSTDTQYF.